The entry below describes one T cell receptor (beta chain). This CDR3 has 16 amino acids. Germline trimming cut 3 bases from V and 4 bases from J; bases unmatched to any gene: 6. CDR1 and CDR2 (germline): LGHNA, YNFKEQ. The sample is drawn from a study of T-cell reconstitution after alpha-beta-depleted transplantation in children. Preparation of the TCRbeta library involved a method that used unique molecular identifiers. TCRdb itself ran the PCR reads through MiXCR, one entry per CDR3 protein. The sample contains some 240,000 distinct CDR3 sequences, more than 10% of which appear only once. Sequencing used PBMCs from the stem cell graft donor, obtained from the stem cell graft. The TCR originated in a human donor who donated a stem cell graft to a child with acute lymphoblastic leukemia. The chain uses TRBV4-2 and TRBJ1-5; 10 nucleotides align to TRBD1. CDR3 in amino acids: CASSHQGGQGNQPQHF. Written as DNA, the CDR3 is TGTGCCAGCAGCCACCAGGGGGGACAGGGGAATCAGCCCCAGCATTTT.